This entry describes one TCR beta chain. Its target is not known. This CDR3 has 14 residues. Per the germline V gene, CDR1 is ENHRY and CDR2 is SYGVKD. V dropped 4 bases and J dropped 2; count of bases not matched to a gene: 1. Vbeta (60) and Jbeta (13) primers were used in the PCR. Clones were sequenced by immunoSEQ multiplex PCR, and TCRdb holds only the in-frame ones, with some missing. Among 150,000 to 160,000 clones listed, 70% to 80% were seen once. The data were taken from a study of cytomegalovirus exposure and HLA in healthy donors. Study results and limitations: As confirmed in vitro, three CMV-associated chains were specific for CMV antigens.

The receptor was isolated from a middle-aged woman in good health and CMV-seronegative. Sequenced material: PBMCs. The chain uses TRBV10-3 and TRBJ1-3; 8 bases agree with TRBD1. The CDR3 sequence: CAISGTGPGNTIYF. The CDR3 nucleotides are TGTGCCATCAGTGGGACAGGGCCTGGAAACACCATATATTTT.